One sample yielded the 9 T cell receptor beta chains listed below, sequenced in a study of siplizumab effects on memory and regulatory T cells. Clones were read by immunoSEQ multiplex PCR, and TCRdb kept only the in-frame ones, dropping some. The sample shows about 48,000 clones, roughly 87% of them seen only once. Sequencing input: naive CD8+ T cells sorted from blood. These receptors came from a human donor in good health.

Only one count was recorded for this clone. The rearrangement links TRBV6-5 to TRBJ2-1; 8 bases map to TRBD1. Germline CDR1 MNHEY, CDR2 SVGAGI. Trimming took 0 bases from V and 7 from J; bases not matched to a gene: 5. This CDR3 spans 15 amino acids. For the CDR3, the DNA is TGTGCCAGCAGTTACTCGGGACAGGAGAAGAATGAGCAGTTCTTC. Its protein is CASSYSGQEKNEQFF.

This clone was counted a single time. This chain uses TRBV6-1 with TRBJ2-1; TRBD2 aligns across 8 bases. CDR1 and CDR2 from the germline V gene are MNHNS and SASEGT. This CDR3 has 16 amino acids. V was clipped by 1 base and J by 7 bases; unmatched bases: 9. CDR3 protein: CASSEGGAGALNEQFF. The CDR3 nucleotides are TGTGCCAGCAGTGAAGGGGGAGCGGGGGCCCTAAATGAGCAGTTCTTC.

The rearrangement joins TRBV5-8 to TRBJ2-1; D possibly corresponds to TRBD1 (5 bases). CDR3 length: 14 residues. Between the trimmed V and J ends, which lost 8 bases and 5 bases, there was a span of 17 bases. Germline V gives CDR1 SGHTS, CDR2 YDEGEE. CDR3 sequence: CAREETGLNNEQFF. The CDR3, as DNA: TGTGCCAGAGAAGAAACAGGCCTAAACAATGAGCAGTTCTTC.

The CDR3 DNA reads TGTGCCAGCAGTTGGGCGGACGCCTACGAGCAGTACTTC. It yields the protein CASSWADAYEQYF. The rearrangement links TRBV28 to TRBJ2-5; D unresolved. Near its end, the DNA agrees better with TRBJ2-7, so the J call may be wrong. Germline CDR1 MDHEN, CDR2 SYDVKM. The CDR3 runs 13 residues.

The rearrangement uses TRBV25-1 and TRBJ1-2, with 8 bases that match TRBD1. In germline, CDR1 is MGHDK, CDR2 SYGVNS. After removal of 4 bases from V and 7 bases from J, the junction contained 11 bases not matched to a gene. This CDR3 has 15 amino acids. CDR3 sequence (DNA): TGTGCCAGCAGTGGCGACAGGGGCCCCTTGACTGGCTACACCTTC. As protein: CASSGDRGPLTGYTF.

The chain uses TRBV6-5 and TRBJ2-2, with TRBD1 as a possible D gene (5 bases). CDR1 and CDR2 (germline): MNHEY, SVGAGI. CDR3 size: 14 residues. Deletions cut 2 bases from V and 8 bases from J, with 12 bases between. CDR3 residues: CASSYSRAPGELFF. The CDR3 DNA follows: TGTGCCAGCAGTTACAGCAGGGCGCCTGGGGAGCTGTTTTTT.

The rearrangement links TRBV11-1 to TRBJ2-2; D is possibly TRBD2 (5 bases). Germline loops: CDR1 SGHAT, CDR2 FQDESV (reference sequence). This CDR3 region has 13 residues. V lost 5 bases, J lost 6 bases, and 10 bases lay in between. The chain's CDR3 is CASSHIGAGELFF. CDR3 coding DNA: TGTGCCAGCAGCCACATCGGGGCCGGGGAGCTGTTTTTT.

The chain carries TRBV9 and TRBJ2-7; perhaps TRBD2 as D (6 bases). Between the trimmed V and J ends, which lost 3 bases and 5 bases, there was a span of 15 bases. The length of the CDR3 is 14 residues. Looked up from germline, CDR1 is SGDLS and CDR2 is YYNGEE. Here the CDR3 reads CASSAGWGRNEQYF. DNA of the CDR3: TGTGCCAGCAGCGCGGGGTGGGGGAGGAACGAGCAGTACTTC. The full variable domain, completed using reference TRBV9 and TRBJ2-7, is DSGVTQTPKHLITATGQRVTLRCSPRSGDLSVYWYQQSLDQGLQFLIQYYNGEERAKGNILERFSAQQFPDLHSELNLSSLELGDSALYFCASSAGWGRNEQYFGPGTRLTVT.

This clone appeared once. The chain uses TRBV11-3 and TRBJ2-2; TRBD1 agrees at 8 bases. The V and J ends lost 5 bases and 8 bases, in that order; junction bases with no gene match: 7. There are 14 residues in the CDR3. In germline, CDR1 is SGHNT, CDR2 YENEEA. CDR3 loop: CASSPGQGAGELFF. The CDR3 DNA reads TGTGCCAGCAGCCCAGGACAGGGCGCGGGGGAGCTGTTTTTT.